This TCR beta chain is from a study of blood T cell repertoires in COVID-19. The overall study: Researchers got acute and convalescent COVID-19 samples from the United States, Italy and Spain. PBMCs, B-cell-depleted T cells, or T cells provided the cDNA or gDNA that made up the material.

In its sample, this clone was seen once. V lost 2 bases and J lost 1; bases outside the gene matches: 4. CDR1 and CDR2 from the germline V gene are MRHNA and SNTAGT. This CDR3 is built from 17 residues. Participants reported their clinical history, and cohort assignment relied on those reports. In the original analysis: Scientists estimated how many nucleated cells there were by amplifying reference gene primers. Sequencing used immunoSEQ multiplex PCR; TCRdb keeps in-frame clones, though not all of them. Clone size and V and J calls were adopted from that table, with D and trimming inferred from the DNA. This sample carries almost 400,000 clones, around 89% of them seen once, and the ten largest clones take around 0.91%.

The V and J genes are TRBV6-4 and TRBJ2-1; 11 bases fit TRBD2. The TCR originated in a woman younger than 45 with acute COVID-19. Sequencing input: PBMCs or T cells enriched from blood (not recorded which). CDR3 DNA sequence: TGTGCCAGCAGTGACGAGGCTAGCGGGGGGTCCTACAATGAGCAGTTCTTC. It specifies CASSDEASGGSYNEQFF.